These 5 T cell receptor beta chains were all obtained from the same sample, sequenced in a study of cytomegalovirus exposure and HLA in healthy donors. With 60 Vbeta and 13 Jbeta primers, the PCR was carried out. The method was immunoSEQ multiplex PCR; TCRdb's version includes in-frame clones alone and lacks a portion of them. The sample lists roughly 200,000 clones; roughly 80% were seen once. The sample comprised PBMCs. The receptors here all came from a woman under 40 in good health and CMV-seronegative.

This CDR3 reads CASRHRDSEQYF. DNA of the CDR3: TGTGCCAGCAGACACAGGGATAGCGAGCAGTACTTC. The rearrangement uses TRBV6-5 and TRBJ2-7, with D tentatively TRBD1 (6 bases). Germline V gene data show CDR1 as MNHEY and CDR2 as SVGAGI. CDR3 length: 12 amino acids. V lost 6 bases and J 6 bases, leaving 12 bases between the germline ends.

V and J are TRBV2 and TRBJ2-3; the D gene is possibly TRBD1 (5 bases). This CDR3 contains 13 residues. V was shortened by 4 bases and J by 2 bases, with 7 bases between the two germline ends. The germline gives CDR1 SNHLY, CDR2 FYNNEI. DNA for the CDR3: TGTGCCAGCAGTGCAGGGATCACAGATACGCAGTATTTT. It yields the protein CASSAGITDTQYF.

Notes on this clone: The identical CDR3 is also encoded by other nucleotide sequences in the sample. V gene TRBV4-2 combines with J gene TRBJ2-7, with TRBD2 matching over 14 bases. CDR1 LGHNA and CDR2 YNFKEQ come from the germline V gene. The ends lost 3 bases at V and 2 bases at J; junction bases unmatched: 9. There are 18 residues in the CDR3. CDR3: CASSQSLRGLAGAYEQYF. Written as DNA, the CDR3 is TGTGCCAGCAGCCAGTCTTTAAGGGGACTAGCGGGGGCCTACGAGCAGTACTTC.

The rearrangement joins TRBV10-1 to TRBJ1-4; D gene ambiguous. The ends were cut back, 4 bases at V and 5 bases at J, with 29 bases in the middle. This CDR3 is 20 amino acids long. The germline gives CDR1 WNHNN, CDR2 SYGVQD (reference sequence). The CDR3 nucleotides read TGCGCCAGCAGTGGAGCGGTTCGGTGGAGGGCTGAGGGTGAAAATGAAAAACTGTTTTTT. Its protein product is CASSGAVRWRAEGENEKLFF.

The chain uses TRBV29-1 and TRBJ2-7; 8 nucleotides match TRBD2. The ends lost 6 bases at V and 3 bases at J; junction bases unmatched: 4. The CDR3 sequence is 12 residues long. The germline gives CDR1 SQVTM, CDR2 ANQGSEA. The chain's CDR3 is CSVQLAVYEQYF. CDR3 nucleotides: TGCAGCGTGCAACTAGCGGTCTACGAGCAGTACTTC.